This TCR beta chain is from a study of Ad26.COV2.S vaccination and SARS-CoV-2 variants. The wider study: By the intramuscular route, Ad26.COV2.S was given once, or twice 56 days apart.

As regards this clone: The antigen remains unidentified.

Profiling relied on immunoSEQ multiplex PCR, and the TCRdb table lists in-frame clones only, not all of them. The sample has a few hundred thousand clones, around four fifths seen once. Study findings and constraints: The study found higher spike-specific TCR breadth in vaccine than placebo recipients.

Treatment indicated: over 15 received Ad26.COV2.S at low or high dose, single or two shots; 5 received placebo; per-sample allocation not given. Day 63 following the first vaccine or placebo injection was when the samples were taken. The clonotype comes from a person aged 18-65 years who received the Ad26.COV2.S COVID-19 vaccine or a placebo. The input for sequencing was peripheral blood, taken in a trial of Ad26.COV2.S vaccine versus placebo.

CDR3 sequence (DNA): TGTGCCAGCAACTTCGGTTCCGGCAATGAGCAGTTCTTC. Encoded protein: CASNFGSGNEQFF. The chain is built from TRBV5-5 and TRBJ2-1; no reliable D call. CDR1 and CDR2 (germline): SGHKS, YYEKEE (reference sequence). Trimming took 6 bases from V and 6 from J, leaving 13 bases between them. The CDR3 totals 13 residues.